This T cell receptor beta chain emerged from a study of naive and memory T cell subsets. General observations from the study: Tuberculin site TCR excess was interpreted as type IV hypersensitivity infiltration.

The CDR3 totals 13 residues. Trimming left V 4 bases short and J 10 bases short, with 18 bases between. Per the germline V gene, CDR1 is DFQATT and CDR2 is SNEGSKA (reference sequence). Blood and skin TCR RNA was reverse transcribed with alpha and beta constant primers. Amplification of ligated cDNA took four PCR rounds with SP2 and nested alpha and beta constant primers. TCRdb ran MiXCR on the UMI-ligation and nested PCR reads and lists one entry per CDR3 protein. In the table there are 15,000 to 20,000 distinct CDR3 sequences, 9.5% of which are singletons. Note on this clonotype: Its antigen is unidentified.

Treatment meaning: skin biopsy from PPD injection site in Mantoux-positive individual. Unsorted total RNA, 1 to 1000 ng, was DNase treated before reverse transcription. A UMI-containing oligonucleotide was joined by 3' ligation to the TCR cDNA template. Individuals with a positive Mantoux test gave biopsies from PPD-injected skin. The clonotype was recovered from an adult in good health. This material consisted of skin, taken from a tuberculin skin test site. The gene calls are TRBV20-1 and TRBJ2-3, with D tentatively TRBD2 (5 bases). The CDR3 spells CSAIADWESPQYF. In DNA form, the CDR3 reads TGCAGTGCTATTGCCGACTGGGAGTCCCCGCAGTATTTT.